The T cell receptor beta chain under discussion was sequenced for a study of blood T cell repertoires in COVID-19. Study-wide context: The United States, Italy and Spain supplied acute and convalescent COVID-19 samples. T cells, B-cell-depleted T cells, or PBMCs supplied cDNA or gDNA.

The CDR3 spans 13 residues. The V gene's germline CDR1 is SQVTM and CDR2 ANQGSEA. Source study methods: How many nucleated cells were present was estimated from reference gene primer amplification. Clones were sequenced by immunoSEQ multiplex PCR, and TCRdb holds only the in-frame ones, with some missing. Clone size and V and J calls were adopted from that table, with D and trimming inferred from the DNA. This sample yields about 120,000 clones, of which roughly 80% are seen a single time; around 5.9% belongs to the top ten. This clone is a singleton in its sample. An end of the junction does not agree with germline; a read error may underlie this.

The chain has TRBV29-1 and TRBJ1-2; 7 nucleotides line up with TRBD1. Sequenced: peripheral blood. This receptor was obtained from a man aged 60 to 75 with acute or convalescent COVID-19. CDR3 coding DNA: TGCAGCGTTAAAGAGACAGGGCTCTATGGCTACACCTTC. Its protein is CSVKETGLYGYTF.